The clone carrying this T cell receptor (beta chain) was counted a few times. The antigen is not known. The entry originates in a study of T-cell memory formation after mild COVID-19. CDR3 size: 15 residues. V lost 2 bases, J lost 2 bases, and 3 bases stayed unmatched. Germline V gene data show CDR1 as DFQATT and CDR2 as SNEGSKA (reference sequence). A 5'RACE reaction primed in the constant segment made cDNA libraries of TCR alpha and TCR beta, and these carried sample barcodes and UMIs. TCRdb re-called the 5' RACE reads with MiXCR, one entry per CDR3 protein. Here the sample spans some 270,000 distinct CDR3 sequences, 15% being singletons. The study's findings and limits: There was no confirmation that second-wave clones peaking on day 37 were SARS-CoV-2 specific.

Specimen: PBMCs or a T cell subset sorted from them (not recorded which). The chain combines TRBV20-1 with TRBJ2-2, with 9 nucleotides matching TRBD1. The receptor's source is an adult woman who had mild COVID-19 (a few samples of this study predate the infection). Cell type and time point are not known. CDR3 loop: CSARRGQGNTGELFF. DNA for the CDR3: TGCAGTGCTAGAAGGGGACAGGGTAACACCGGGGAGCTGTTTTTT.